A selection of T cell receptor beta chains follows, all from one sample in a study of cytomegalovirus exposure and HLA in healthy donors. Assay used: immunoSEQ multiplex PCR; TCRdb lists only in-frame clones, some missing. This table has around 120,000 clones, around 84% appearing once. The sample consisted of PBMCs. The origin of the receptors is a woman aged 40 to 49 in good health and CMV-seronegative. Each CDR3 is given with its conserved first and last residue. The D gene is left open where the match is weak. Some rows mark clone size as missing; the rest say once, few, many or name a class of expanded clone.

D,J,V,size,CDR3,DNA
-,TRBJ2-7,TRBV28,few,CAALFEPEQYF,TGTGCCGCCCTTTTTGAGCCAGAGCAGTACTTC
-,TRBJ2-2,TRBV5-1,-,CASKWEYTGELFF,TGCGCCAGCAAGTGGGAGTACACCGGGGAGCTGTTTTTT
TRBD1,TRBJ2-7,TRBV7-9,-,CSSSLDRTGKVHEQYF,TGTTCCAGCAGCTTAGACCGGACAGGGAAAGTTCACGAGCAGTACTTC
-,TRBJ2-2,TRBV18,-,CASSPTGTDGELFF,TGTGCCAGCTCACCAACAGGGACGGACGGGGAGCTGTTTTTT
TRBD1,TRBJ1-2,TRBV29-1,-,CSAMGQDHGYTF,TGCAGCGCAATGGGACAGGACCATGGCTACACCTTC
-,TRBJ1-3,TRBV29-1,-,CSVVLLGYGNTIYF,TGCAGCGTTGTTCTACTAGGGTACGGAAACACCATATATTTT
-,TRBJ1-3,TRBV7-3,-,CASSLNPFSSGNTIYF,TGTGCCAGCAGCTTAAATCCGTTTAGTTCTGGAAACACCATATATTTT
TRBD1,TRBJ2-7,TRBV5-6,-,CASSLPGQGLYEQYF,TGTGCCAGCAGCTTACCGGGACAGGGGCTATACGAGCAGTACTTC
TRBD1,TRBJ1-5,TRBV28,few,CASSVRQGGQPQHF,TGTGCCAGCAGTGTCCGACAGGGGGGCCAGCCCCAGCATTTT
-,TRBJ2-1,TRBV5-6,once,CASGRLINEQFF,TGTGCCAGCGGGAGGCTTATCAATGAGCAGTTCTTC
TRBD1,TRBJ2-2,TRBV5-1,-,CASTYGTGGTGELFF,TGCGCCAGCACCTACGGGACAGGGGGTACCGGGGAGCTGTTTTTT
TRBD1,TRBJ2-1,TRBV28,-,CASTLPGQGIREQFF,TGTGCCAGCACCTTACCAGGACAGGGAATTCGAGAGCAGTTCTTC
TRBD1,TRBJ2-5,TRBV5-6,-,CASSFRTGQETQYF,TGTGCCAGCAGCTTTAGGACAGGGCAAGAGACCCAGTACTTC
-,TRBJ2-3,TRBV5-1,few,CASSLFEGEDTQYF,TGCGCCAGCAGCTTGTTTGAGGGGGAAGATACGCAGTATTTT
-,TRBJ2-6,TRBV18,once,CASSPRAVSGANGLTF,TGTGCCAGCTCACCACGGGCAGTCTCTGGGGCCAACGGCCTGACTTTC
-,TRBJ1-5,TRBV19,-,CASSMGWQPQHF,TGTGCCAGTAGTATGGGCTGGCAGCCCCAGCATTTT
TRBD2,TRBJ2-1,TRBV7-9,-,CASSYLAGGGSNEQFF,TGTGCCAGCAGCTACCTAGCGGGAGGAGGGTCCAATGAGCAGTTCTTC
-,TRBJ2-3,TRBV5-8,-,CASSFERGFADTQYF,TGTGCCAGCAGCTTCGAGAGGGGGTTTGCAGATACGCAGTATTTT
TRBD1,TRBJ1-1,TRBV7-2,-,CASSELTGLTEAFF,TGTGCCAGCAGCGAATTGACAGGGCTCACTGAAGCTTTCTTT
TRBD1,TRBJ1-1,TRBV28,-,CATKDRVDTEAFF,TGTGCCACAAAGGACAGGGTGGACACTGAAGCTTTCTTT
TRBD2,TRBJ2-2,TRBV19,-,CASSMIRTRRTGELFF,TGTGCCAGTAGTATGATTCGGACTAGGAGAACCGGGGAGCTGTTTTTT
-,TRBJ1-1,TRBV10-1,-,CASSLTPTANTEAFF,TGCGCCAGCAGTTTGACACCGACAGCGAACACTGAAGCTTTCTTT
-,TRBJ2-1,TRBV9,few,CASSVQGLPSYNEQFF,TGTGCCAGCAGTGTCCAGGGACTCCCAAGCTACAATGAGCAGTTCTTC
-,TRBJ2-3,TRBV11-2,few,CASSPEGGERTDTQYF,TGTGCCAGCTCTCCTGAAGGGGGGGAGCGCACAGATACGCAGTATTTT
-,TRBJ2-1,TRBV19,few,CASSIGSGYNEQFF,TGTGCCAGTAGTATAGGTAGCGGATACAATGAGCAGTTCTTC
-,TRBJ2-6,TRBV18,-,CASSPQPGIPSGANVLTF,TGTGCCAGCTCACCACAACCGGGGATCCCCTCTGGGGCCAACGTCCTGACTTTC
TRBD1,TRBJ2-3,TRBV6-1,once,CASSVRDRADTQYF,TGTGCCAGCAGTGTAAGGGACAGGGCAGATACGCAGTATTTT
TRBD1,TRBJ1-1,TRBV28,-,CASREQGYTEAFF,TGTGCCAGCAGGGAACAGGGGTACACTGAAGCTTTCTTT
TRBD2,TRBJ2-3,TRBV5-1,few,CASSWGTSGADTQYF,TGCGCCAGCAGCTGGGGGACTAGCGGTGCAGATACGCAGTATTTT
TRBD2,TRBJ2-3,TRBV9,-,CASSSGLAGLTDTQYF,TGTGCCAGCAGCTCGGGACTAGCGGGGTTGACAGATACGCAGTATTTT
-,TRBJ1-5,TRBV2,-,CASSRWAGSNQPQHF,TGTGCCAGCAGTCGGTGGGCGGGTAGCAATCAGCCTCAGCATTTT
TRBD1,TRBJ2-7,TRBV10-3,-,CAITRDRTLSYEQYF,TGTGCCATCACCAGGGACAGGACCTTATCCTACGAGCAGTACTTC
-,TRBJ1-2,TRBV15,-,CATSREAGDGYTF,TGTGCCACCAGCAGAGAAGCGGGGGATGGCTACACCTTC
TRBD2,TRBJ2-7,TRBV7-6,-,CASSLEASGSEQYF,TGTGCCAGCAGCTTAGAGGCTAGCGGGAGCGAGCAGTACTTC
-,TRBJ1-3,TRBV11-2,few,CASSTSSGNTIYF,TGTGCCAGCAGCACTTCCTCTGGAAACACCATATATTTT
-,TRBJ2-7,TRBV5-5,few,CASSLWQGRFDEQYF,TGTGCCAGCAGCTTGTGGCAGGGGCGATTTGACGAGCAGTACTTC
-,TRBJ2-7,TRBV6-6,-,CASRRDDTYEQYF,TGTGCCAGCAGGAGGGATGATACCTACGAGCAGTACTTC
TRBD2,TRBJ2-3,TRBV5-1,-,CASSFWPSGSTDTQYF,TGCGCCAGCAGCTTTTGGCCTAGCGGGAGCACAGATACGCAGTATTTT
TRBD1,TRBJ2-3,TRBV4-2,few,CASSQEPGTGGTDTQYF,TGTGCCAGCAGCCAAGAACCTGGGACAGGGGGCACAGATACGCAGTATTTT
TRBD2,TRBJ2-7,TRBV2,-,CASSESRREDEQYF,TGTGCCAGCAGTGAAAGTAGGCGGGAGGACGAGCAGTACTTC
-,TRBJ2-2,TRBV7-3,once,CASSLEGVTGELFF,TGTGCCAGCAGCCTCGAGGGCGTCACCGGGGAGCTGTTTTTT
-,TRBJ2-7,TRBV19,-,CASSSLSGFKYEQYF,TGTGCCAGTAGTTCTCTCTCCGGGTTCAAGTACGAGCAGTACTTC
TRBD1,TRBJ1-1,TRBV2,-,CASSRPSTGLNTEAFF,TGTGCCAGCAGCCGCCCGTCGACAGGGTTGAACACTGAAGCTTTCTTT
-,TRBJ1-1,TRBV2,-,CASSVQGRGAFF,TGTGCCAGCAGTGTCCAGGGGAGGGGAGCTTTCTTT
-,TRBJ2-1,TRBV7-9,-,CASSPTTGVSYNEQFF,TGTGCCAGCAGCCCAACGACGGGGGTTTCCTACAATGAGCAGTTCTTC
-,TRBJ1-2,TRBV27,-,CASSLSEGVGYGYTF,TGTGCCAGCAGTTTATCTGAGGGAGTTGGCTATGGCTACACCTTC
-,TRBJ1-4,TRBV7-9,-,CASSLSAGPVHEKLFF,TGTGCCAGCAGCCTATCGGCGGGGCCTGTGCATGAAAAACTGTTTTTT
TRBD1,TRBJ2-1,TRBV19,-,CASAGPGQVTYNEQFF,TGTGCCAGCGCTGGGCCGGGACAGGTGACCTACAATGAGCAGTTCTTC
-,TRBJ1-4,TRBV5-4,-,CASSLGGGREKLFF,TGTGCCAGCAGCTTGGGTGGGGGCCGAGAAAAACTGTTTTTT
TRBD2,TRBJ2-1,TRBV9,-,CASSVGTSGPEQFF,TGTGCCAGCAGCGTTGGGACTAGCGGGCCGGAGCAGTTCTTC
-,TRBJ1-1,TRBV28,few,CASSLMAGQMAEAFF,TGTGCCAGCAGTTTAATGGCAGGCCAAATGGCTGAAGCTTTCTTT